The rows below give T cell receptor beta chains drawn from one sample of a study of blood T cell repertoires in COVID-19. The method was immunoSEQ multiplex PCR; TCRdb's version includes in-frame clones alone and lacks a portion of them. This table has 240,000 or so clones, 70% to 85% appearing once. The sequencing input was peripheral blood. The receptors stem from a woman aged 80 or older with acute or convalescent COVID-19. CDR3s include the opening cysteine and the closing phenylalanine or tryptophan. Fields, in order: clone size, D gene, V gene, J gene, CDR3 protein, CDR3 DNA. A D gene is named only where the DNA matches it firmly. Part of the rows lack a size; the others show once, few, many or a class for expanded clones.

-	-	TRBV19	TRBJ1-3	CASSITGTRFSGNTIYF	TGTGCCAGTAGTATTACCGGGACAAGATTCTCTGGAAACACCATATATTTT
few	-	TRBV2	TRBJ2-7	CASKGDYYEQYF	TGTGCCAGCAAGGGGGACTATTACGAGCAGTACTTC
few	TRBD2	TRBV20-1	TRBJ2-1	CSASTIHSGSNEQFF	TGCAGTGCTAGTACCATTCATAGCGGGAGTAATGAGCAGTTCTTC
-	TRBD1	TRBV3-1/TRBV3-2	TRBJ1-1	CASSRHYRGLGGTEAFF	TGTGCCAGCAGCCGACACTACAGGGGGCTGGGGGGGACTGAAGCTTTCTTT
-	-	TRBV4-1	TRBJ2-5	CASRPELATQETQYF	TGCGCCAGCAGACCCGAACTAGCAACTCAAGAGACCCAGTACTTC
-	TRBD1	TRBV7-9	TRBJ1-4	CASSSGTGGVEKLFF	TGTGCCAGCAGCTCCGGTACAGGGGGTGTTGAAAAACTGTTTTTT
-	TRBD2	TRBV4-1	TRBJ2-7	CASSQQLASHEQYF	TGCGCCAGCAGCCAACAACTAGCGTCCCACGAGCAGTACTTC
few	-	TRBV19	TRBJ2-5	CASSLPGRGETQYF	TGTGCCAGTAGTCTTCCGGGCCGGGGGGAGACCCAGTACTTC
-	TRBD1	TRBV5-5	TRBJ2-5	CASRRGGTGGPQETQYF	TGTGCCAGCAGGCGTGGGGGGACAGGGGGACCCCAAGAGACCCAGTACTTC
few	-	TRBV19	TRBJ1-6	CASSIGQDNSPLHF	TGTGCCAGTAGTATAGGACAAGATAATTCACCCCTCCACTTT
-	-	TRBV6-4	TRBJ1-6	CASRVQGNENSPLHF	TGTGCCAGCAGAGTGCAGGGTAACGAGAATTCACCCCTCCACTTT
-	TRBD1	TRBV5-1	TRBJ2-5	CASSLEGQKETQYF	TGCGCCAGCAGCTTGGAGGGACAGAAAGAGACCCAGTACTTC
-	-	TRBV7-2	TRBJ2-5	CASSLETVPKGTQYF	TGTGCCAGCAGCCTCGAGACAGTACCCAAGGGGACCCAGTACTTC
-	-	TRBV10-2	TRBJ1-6	CASSGDRQSYNSPLHF	TGCGCCAGCAGTGGCGACAGGCAAAGTTATAATTCACCCCTCCACTTT
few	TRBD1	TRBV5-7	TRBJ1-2	CASSLGDRESYGYTF	TGTGCCAGCAGCTTGGGGGACAGGGAAAGCTATGGCTACACCTTC
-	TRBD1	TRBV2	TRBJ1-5	CASSAWDSRQPQHF	TGTGCCAGCAGCGCCTGGGACAGTAGGCAGCCCCAGCATTTT
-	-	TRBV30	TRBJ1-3	CAWSPGNSGNTIYF	TGTGCCTGGAGTCCAGGGAACTCTGGAAACACCATATATTTT
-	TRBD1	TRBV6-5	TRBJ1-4	CASSPQGGFEKLFF	TGTGCCAGCAGCCCCCAGGGGGGCTTTGAAAAACTGTTTTTT
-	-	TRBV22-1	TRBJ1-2	CPGSARKQGHNYGYTF	TGTCCTGGGAGCGCACGTAAACAGGGGCATAACTATGGCTACACCTTC
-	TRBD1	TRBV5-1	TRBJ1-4	CASSPGTGRASEKLFF	TGCGCCAGCAGCCCCGGGACAGGGAGGGCAAGTGAAAAACTGTTTTTT
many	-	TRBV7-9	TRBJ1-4	CASSLGVATNEKLFF	TGTGCCAGCAGCTTGGGCGTTGCAACTAATGAAAAACTGTTTTTT
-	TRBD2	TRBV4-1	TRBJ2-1	CASSQDLEAGRGSYNEQFF	TGCGCCAGCAGCCAAGATCTTGAAGCGGGGAGAGGGAGCTACAATGAGCAGTTCTTC
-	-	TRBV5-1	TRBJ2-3	CASSLQENTDTQYF	TGCGCCAGCAGCTTACAGGAAAACACAGATACGCAGTATTTT
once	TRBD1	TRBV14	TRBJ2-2	CASSHRGQEVNTGELFF	TGTGCCAGCAGTCACAGGGGACAGGAGGTGAACACCGGGGAGCTGTTTTTT
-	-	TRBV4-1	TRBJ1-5	CASSLGGGNQPQHF	TGCGCCAGCAGCCTAGGGGGGGGGAATCAGCCCCAGCATTTT
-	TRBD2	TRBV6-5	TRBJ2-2	CASSYTWLAGGGELFF	TGTGCCAGCAGTTACACATGGCTAGCGGGGGGCGGGGAGCTGTTTTTT
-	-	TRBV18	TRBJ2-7	CASSLTRGYEQYF	TGTGCCAGCTCACTGACCCGGGGTTACGAGCAGTACTTC
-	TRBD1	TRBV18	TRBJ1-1	CASSPLGTATEAFF	TGTGCCAGCTCACCACTCGGGACAGCCACGGAGGCTTTCTTT
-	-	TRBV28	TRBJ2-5	CASTPRGAEATQYF	TGTGCCAGCACCCCTCGGGGGGCGGAGGCGACCCAGTACTTC
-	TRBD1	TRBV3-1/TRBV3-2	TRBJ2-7	CASSQGMGRGKPYEQYF	TGTGCCAGCAGCCAAGGCATGGGCAGGGGGAAACCGTACGAGCAGTACTTC
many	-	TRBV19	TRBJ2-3	CASNLHSEDTQYF	TGTGCCAGTAATTTACACAGTGAGGATACGCAGTATTTT
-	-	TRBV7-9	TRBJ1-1	CASSLGATEAFF	TGTGCCAGCAGCTTAGGCGCAACTGAAGCTTTCTTT
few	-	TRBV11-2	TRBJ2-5	CASSSSPKGTQYF	TGTGCCAGCAGCTCTAGCCCAAAAGGGACCCAGTACTTC
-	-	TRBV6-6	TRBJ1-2	CASSLRDTNYGYTF	TGTGCCAGCAGCCTTAGAGATACTAACTATGGCTACACCTTC
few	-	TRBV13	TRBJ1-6	CASSLEGRASYNSPLHF	TGTGCCAGCAGCTTAGAGGGCAGGGCTTCCTATAATTCACCCCTCCACTTT
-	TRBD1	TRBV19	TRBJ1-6	CASSMVQGATYNSPLHF	TGTGCCAGTAGTATGGTCCAGGGGGCAACCTATAATTCACCCCTCCACTTT
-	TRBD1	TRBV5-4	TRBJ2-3	CASSVPGGSTDTQYF	TGTGCCAGCAGCGTTCCAGGGGGCAGCACAGATACGCAGTATTTT
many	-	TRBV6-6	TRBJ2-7	CASVGLRSYEQYF	TGTGCCAGCGTAGGACTACGGTCCTACGAGCAGTACTTC
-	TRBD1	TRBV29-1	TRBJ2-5	CSVDPGGETQYF	TGCAGCGTTGACCCAGGGGGAGAGACCCAGTACTTC
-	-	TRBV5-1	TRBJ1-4	CASSPGQFSANEKLFF	TGCGCCAGCAGCCCCGGACAGTTTTCGGCTAATGAAAAACTGTTTTTT
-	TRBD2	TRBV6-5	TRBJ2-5	CASSDSGRARETQYF	TGTGCCAGCAGCGATAGCGGGAGGGCCAGGGAGACCCAGTACTTC
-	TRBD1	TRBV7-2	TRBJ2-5	CASSPSGGQIETQYF	TGTGCCAGCAGCCCATCAGGGGGACAGATTGAGACCCAGTACTTC